Presented here are 11 T cell receptor beta chains from one specimen sequenced in a study of blood T cell repertoires in COVID-19. Data came from immunoSEQ multiplex PCR; TCRdb stores just in-frame clones and leaves some out. Of about 310,000 clones in the sample, roughly 86% were seen once. The sequenced sample consisted of PBMCs or T cells enriched from blood (not recorded which). The receptors come from a woman younger than 30 who had recovered from COVID-19.

The V gene is TRBV5-5, the J gene TRBJ1-1; 8 bases are a match to TRBD1. Germline V gives CDR1 SGHKS, CDR2 YYEKEE (reference sequence). Germline trimming cut 0 bases from V and 2 bases from J; bases unmatched to any gene: 12. This CDR3 region has 18 residues. CDR3 protein: CASSLGPRQGPTNTEAFF. CDR3 nucleotides: TGTGCCAGCAGCTTGGGGCCTAGACAGGGGCCTACTAACACTGAAGCTTTCTTT.

The chain joins TRBV5-6 to TRBJ2-2, with 7 bases fitting TRBD1. V lost 4 bases to trimming and J lost 6 bases; unmatched junction nucleotides: 3. Looked up from germline, CDR1 is SGHDT and CDR2 is YYEEEE. The CDR3 totals 13 residues. CDR3 DNA sequence: TGTGCCAGCAGCATCGGGACAGCCGGGGAGCTGTTTTTT. Translating it yields CASSIGTAGELFF.

The genes are TRBV4-1 and TRBJ2-3, with TRBD2 identical over 10 bases. The CDR3 contains 16 residues. The germline V gene encodes CDR1 MGHRA and CDR2 YSYEKL. V lost 2 bases to trimming and J lost 1 base; unmatched junction nucleotides: 3. CDR3 coding DNA: TGCGCCAGCAGCCAATACGGGACTAGCGGCACAGATACGCAGTATTTT. As protein: CASSQYGTSGTDTQYF.

For the CDR3, the DNA is TGTGCCAGCAGTTACACCCGGGACAGGGGTAGCACCTTC. Translated, it gives CASSYTRDRGSTF. The rearrangement joins TRBV6-5 to TRBJ1-2; 10 positions match TRBD1. After removal of 2 bases from V and 13 bases from J, the junction contained 7 bases not matched to a gene. Per germline, CDR1 MNHEY and CDR2 SVGAGI. This CDR3 spans 13 amino acids.

This clone has just a few counts. This rearrangement joins TRBV7-8 to TRBJ1-5; D is undetermined. Germline CDR1 SGHVS, CDR2 FQNEAQ. Trimming cost V 7 bases and J 4 bases, with 11 bases left between them. The CDR3 runs 13 residues. CDR3 DNA: TGTGCCAGCACCCCGGCGGGGAATCAGCCCCAGCATTTT. This translates into CASTPAGNQPQHF.

The CDR3 nucleotides are TGTGCCAGCAGTCGAACCGGGACAGGGGAGGAGGATACGCAGTATTTT. This gives the protein CASSRTGTGEEDTQYF. The chain couples TRBV6-6 to TRBJ2-3, with 10 nucleotides matching TRBD1. Trimming at V came to 5 bases and at J to 6 bases, leaving 11 bases not matched to a gene. Per germline, CDR1 MNHNY and CDR2 SVGAGI (reference sequence). This CDR3 has 16 amino acids.

The V and J genes are TRBV30 and TRBJ1-3; D uncertain. Trimming stripped 0 bases from V and 4 bases from J, with 7 bases between. The CDR3 totals 13 residues. Per the germline V gene, CDR1 is GTSNPN and CDR2 is SVGIG (reference sequence). This chain's CDR3 is CAWSVLSGNTIYF. The CDR3 nucleotides read TGTGCCTGGAGTGTACTCTCCGGAAACACCATATATTTT.

The chain has TRBV19 and TRBJ2-1; 7 bases fit TRBD2. Germline V gene sequence: CDR1 LNHDA, CDR2 SQIVND (reference sequence). CDR3 length: 15 residues. With 7 bases clipped from V and 4 bases from J, the junction kept 10 bases outside the gene matches. The CDR3 region is CASNPGGTKYNEQFF. In DNA form, the CDR3 reads TGTGCCAGTAACCCTGGGGGGACTAAGTACAATGAGCAGTTCTTC.

The chain is built from TRBV18 and TRBJ2-7, with 9 bases fitting TRBD1. The CDR3 has 17 residues. Germline V gene lookup returns CDR1 KGHSH and CDR2 LQKENI. V trimming: 3 bases; J trimming: 6 bases; junction bases outside the gene matches: 15. CDR3: CASSPLDPGQGGFEQYF. CDR3 coding DNA: TGTGCCAGCTCACCTCTGGATCCGGGACAGGGCGGGTTCGAGCAGTACTTC.

The gene calls are TRBV18 and TRBJ1-5, with 7 bases that match TRBD1. This CDR3 has 16 residues. J lost 4 bases, V lost 3 bases, and 9 bases had no gene match. Germline assignment: CDR1 KGHSH and CDR2 LQKENI. This chain's CDR3 is CASSPSGGRINQPQHF. The CDR3 DNA follows: TGTGCCAGCTCACCCTCAGGGGGACGGATTAATCAGCCCCAGCATTTT.

The rearrangement joins TRBV5-1 to TRBJ2-1; 11 bases map to TRBD2. Germline values: CDR1 SGHRS, CDR2 YFSETQ. CDR3 size: 16 residues. V shed 4 bases, J shed 6 bases, and the junction held 9 bases outside the gene matches. CDR3 residues: CASSTALAGGFNEQFF. The CDR3 region has the DNA TGCGCCAGCAGCACCGCTCTAGCGGGGGGATTCAATGAGCAGTTCTTC.